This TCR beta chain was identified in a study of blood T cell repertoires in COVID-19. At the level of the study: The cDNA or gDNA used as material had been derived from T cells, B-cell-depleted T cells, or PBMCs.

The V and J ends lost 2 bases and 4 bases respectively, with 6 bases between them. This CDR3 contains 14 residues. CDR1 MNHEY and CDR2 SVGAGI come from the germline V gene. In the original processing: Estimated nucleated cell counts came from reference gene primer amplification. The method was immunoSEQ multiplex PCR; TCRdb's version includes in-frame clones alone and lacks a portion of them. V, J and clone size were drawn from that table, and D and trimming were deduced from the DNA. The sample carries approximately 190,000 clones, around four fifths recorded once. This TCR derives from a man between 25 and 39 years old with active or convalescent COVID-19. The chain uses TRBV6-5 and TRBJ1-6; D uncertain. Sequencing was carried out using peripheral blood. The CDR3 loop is CASSYAEYNSPLHF. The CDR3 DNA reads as TGTGCCAGCAGTTACGCGGAATATAATTCACCCCTCCACTTT.